This T cell receptor beta chain comes out of a study of cytomegalovirus exposure and HLA in healthy donors. The germline V gene encodes CDR1 LNHDA and CDR2 SQIVND (reference sequence). The CDR3 sequence is 15 residues long. The V and J ends lost 4 bases and 5 bases, in that order; junction bases with no gene match: 10. The PCR employed 60 Vbeta primers together with 13 Jbeta primers. Here immunoSEQ multiplex PCR was the method, and the copy in TCRdb shows in-frame clones only, minus some. The sample holds more than 150,000 clones; 75% to 85% are singletons and the top ten take around 1.2%. A note on this clone: The antigen remains undetermined.

Study results and limitations: High sensitivity and specificity were reportedly achieved when the classifier diagnosed cytomegalovirus status.

The specimen sequenced was PBMCs. This sequence was found in a girl aged 2-10 years in good health and CMV-seropositive. The rearrangement joins TRBV19 to TRBJ2-7, with 8 bases aligning to TRBD1. CDR3 in DNA: TGTGCCAGTAGTAACCCCAGGGGGCTTAAGGACGAGCAGTACTTC. This translates into CASSNPRGLKDEQYF.